The 20 T cell receptor beta chains presented below share a single source sample, sequenced in a study of shared clonotypes between healthy human individuals. This table comes from immunoSEQ multiplex PCR, and its TCRdb copy is limited to in-frame clones, with some not included. This table has millions of clones, over 85% appearing once. Sequenced: naive CD4+ T cells from PBMCs. Subset of the sample: CD45RA+ positively selected. Every receptor here comes from a man in his late teens or twenties in good health. Some clones in this sample may be carry-over from other donors' samples.

This chain links TRBV18 with TRBJ2-1; TRBD2 matches 8 bases. The V segment lost 6 bases and the J segment 4 bases; nucleotides outside the gene matches: 8. There are 15 residues in the CDR3. The germline gives CDR1 KGHSH, CDR2 LQKENI. The CDR3 bases are TGTGCCAGCTCCCCCCTGGGCGGGAGGTACAATGAGCAGTTCTTC. Its protein is CASSPLGGRYNEQFF.

The genes are TRBV6-5 and TRBJ1-1, with 8 positions matching TRBD1. J was trimmed by 1 base and V by 2 bases; bases with no gene match: 3. The CDR3 has 15 amino acids. From germline, CDR1 is MNHEY and CDR2 SVGAGI. CDR3 in amino acids: CASSYTGTGNTEAFF. In nucleotides, the CDR3 is TGTGCCAGCAGTTACACGGGGACAGGGAACACTGAAGCTTTCTTT.

CDR3 bases: TGTGCCAGCAGCTTGGATCCCGGCAGTGGCTACACCTTC. As protein: CASSLDPGSGYTF. The chain recombines TRBV5-4 with TRBJ1-2; no definite D call. V was pared by 0 bases and J by 7 bases, with 10 bases between. CDR1 is SGHNT and CDR2 is YYREEE in the germline V gene (reference sequence). The CDR3 covers 13 residues.

CDR3 nucleotide sequence: TGTGCCAGTAGTACCACCGGGACAGGGGTCTACGAGCAGTACTTC. Residues: CASSTTGTGVYEQYF. This chain uses TRBV19 with TRBJ2-7; TRBD1 aligns across 10 bases. The V gene end was trimmed by 4 bases and the J gene end by 3 bases; junction bases not matched to a gene: 6. The germline V gene has CDR1 LNHDA and CDR2 SQIVND (reference sequence). CDR3 length equals 15 residues.

This chain links TRBV7-9 with TRBJ1-5; D not certain. The germline V and J ends were trimmed by 5 bases and 2 bases, with 10 bases remaining between them. Germline V lookup: CDR1 SEHNR, CDR2 FQNEAQ (reference sequence). The CDR3 has 14 residues. The CDR3 DNA follows: TGTGCCAGCAGCCGCAGTGGGGGCAATCAGCCCCAGCATTTT. Protein: CASSRSGGNQPQHF.

The chain links TRBV29-1 to TRBJ2-3; tentatively, D is TRBD1 (5 bases). Germline V lookup: CDR1 SQVTM, CDR2 ANQGSEA. V was pared by 6 bases and J by 4 bases, with 14 bases between. This CDR3 is 13 amino acids long. DNA for the CDR3: TGCAGCGTGTCAGGGTTGCCCCCAGATACGCAGTATTTT. Translating it yields CSVSGLPPDTQYF.

This clone was found once. Other DNA sequences in the same sample also yield this CDR3. The J gene is TRBJ2-5, the V gene TRBV5-1; 12 bases line up with TRBD2. Germline CDR1 is SGHRS and CDR2 is YFSETQ. The junction had 2 bases not matched to a gene; V was cut back by 0 bases and J by 5 bases. This CDR3 is 15 amino acids long. CDR3 sequence: CASSLGLAGAETQYF. CDR3 sequence (DNA): TGCGCCAGCAGCTTGGGACTAGCGGGAGCCGAGACCCAGTACTTC.

This clone has just one count. CDR3 bases: TGTGCCAGCAGTGGAACCCTCTTGGCGGGAGGCTACAATGAGCAGTTCTTC. This sequence encodes CASSGTLLAGGYNEQFF. The chain employs TRBV6-1 and TRBJ2-1, with 8 bases lining up with TRBD2. The CDR3 length is 17 residues. Per germline, CDR1 MNHNS and CDR2 SASEGT. J was trimmed by 3 bases and V by 4 bases; bases with no gene match: 11.

The chain links TRBV5-4 to TRBJ2-7, with 10 bases aligning to TRBD2. The CDR3 is 15 residues long. The J segment lost 7 bases and the V segment lost 5 bases, leaving 12 bases of the junction unmatched. Germline V gives CDR1 SGHNT, CDR2 YYREEE (reference sequence). CDR3 coding DNA: TGTGCCAGCAGTATGCCTAGCGGGAGATTTGGTGAGCAGTACTTC. Residues: CASSMPSGRFGEQYF.

The chain links TRBV15 to TRBJ1-2, with TRBD1 as a possible D gene (5 bases). CDR3 length: 17 amino acids. Germline V gives CDR1 LNHNV, CDR2 YYDKDF (reference sequence). Trimming removed 0 bases at V and 13 bases at J, with 27 bases between. CDR3 amino acids: CATSRDLVFAGRDGGTF. CDR3 nucleotide sequence: TGTGCCACCAGCAGAGATCTTGTTTTTGCTGGCAGGGACGGGGGCACCTTC.

The CDR3 bases are TGTGCCAGCAGTCCGGGACAGGGTAACTATGGCTACACCTTC. It specifies CASSPGQGNYGYTF. The chain employs TRBV7-6 and TRBJ1-2; TRBD1 matches 9 bases. CDR3 length: 14 amino acids. V lost 6 bases, J lost 1 base, and 3 bases stayed unmatched. Germline CDR1 and CDR2: SGHVS and FNYEAQ.

This rearrangement joins TRBV28 to TRBJ1-2; weak D call: TRBD1 (6 bases). CDR1 and CDR2 from the germline V gene are MDHEN and SYDVKM. The CDR3 length is 13 residues. Deletions cut 4 bases from V and 6 bases from J, with 12 bases between. The CDR3 here is CASSYTGTNGYTF. CDR3 coding DNA: TGTGCCAGCAGTTACACCGGGACAAATGGCTACACCTTC.

The rearrangement joins TRBV7-6 to TRBJ2-7; 7 bases match TRBD1. The CDR3 length is 16 residues. J gave up 0 bases and V 5 bases, and 10 bases lay outside the gene matches. From germline, CDR1 is SGHVS and CDR2 FNYEAQ. For the CDR3, the DNA is TGTGCCAGCAGCCACCACCCCCGGGACAGCTCCTACGAGCAGTACTTC. Translating gives CASSHHPRDSSYEQYF. The full variable domain, its missing parts supplied by reference TRBV7-6 and TRBJ2-7, is GAGVSQSPRYKVTKRGQDVALRCDPISGHVSLYWYRQALGQGPEFLTYFNYEAQQDKSGLPNDRFSAERPEGSISTLTIQRTEQRDSAMYRCASSHHPRDSSYEQYFGPGTRLTVT.

The V call is TRBV29-1, the J call TRBJ2-3; no clear D gene. Germline V gives CDR1 SQVTM, CDR2 ANQGSEA. The CDR3 extends over 10 amino acids. The CDR3 loop reads CTLSEDTQYF. CDR3 in DNA: TGCACCCTTTCAGAGGATACGCAGTATTTT.

This chain links TRBV18 with TRBJ2-7, with a weak D call TRBD1 (6 bases). The CDR3 extends over 13 amino acids. Per the germline V gene, CDR1 is KGHSH and CDR2 is LQKENI. Trimming cost V 5 bases and J 3 bases, with 11 bases left between them. CDR3 nucleotide sequence: TGTGCCAGCTCAGGGGGCAGAAACTACGAGCAGTACTTC. Amino acids: CASSGGRNYEQYF.

The CDR3 region is CASSLRVGTDTQYF. DNA of the CDR3: TGTGCCAGCAGCCTCAGGGTGGGGACAGATACGCAGTATTTT. This chain uses TRBV11-3 with TRBJ2-3; a possible D gene is TRBD1 (5 bases). V dropped 5 bases and J dropped 3 bases, with 12 bases sitting between them. Germline V gives CDR1 SGHNT, CDR2 YENEEA. This CDR3 contains 14 residues.

Only one count was recorded for this clone. The CDR3 here is CASSLAPRRDTEAFF. The CDR3 DNA reads as TGCGCCAGCAGCTTGGCCCCCAGGAGGGACACTGAAGCTTTCTTT. V usage is TRBV5-1 and J usage is TRBJ1-1; the D is unclear. CDR3 length: 15 residues. V shed 0 bases and J shed 3 bases, with 12 bases lying between them. Germline CDR1 and CDR2: SGHRS and YFSETQ.

This chain uses TRBV7-9 with TRBJ2-7; D gene ambiguous. V lost 1 base, J lost 3 bases, and 10 bases lay in between. This CDR3 is 14 amino acids long. Germline-derived CDR1 and CDR2 are SEHNR and FQNEAQ (reference sequence). The CDR3 region is CASSLGVGRYEQYF. CDR3 nucleotide sequence: TGTGCCAGCAGCTTAGGGGTTGGCCGCTACGAGCAGTACTTC. The whole variable domain, filled in from reference TRBV7-9 and TRBJ2-7, reads DTGVSQNPRHKITKRGQNVTFRCDPISEHNRLYWYRQTLGQGPEFLTYFQNEAQLEKSRLLSDRFSAERPKGSFSTLEIQRTEQGDSAMYLCASSLGVGRYEQYFGPGTRLTVT.

This CDR3 is CASSYLPGGSYEQYF. Here the CDR3 DNA reads TGTGCCAGCAGTTACCTACCGGGAGGGAGCTACGAGCAGTACTTC. The chain carries TRBV14 and TRBJ2-7; 8 bases match TRBD2. J lost 3 bases, V lost 6 bases, and 10 bases had no gene match. Germline V gene sequence: CDR1 SGHDN, CDR2 FVKESK. The CDR3 is 15 residues long.

This clone was seen a handful of times. The gene calls are TRBV7-3 and TRBJ1-1; D gene unclear. The germline V and J ends were trimmed by 2 bases and 6 bases, with 7 bases remaining between them. This CDR3 region has 12 residues. CDR1 and CDR2 from the germline V gene are SGHTA and FQGTGA. The CDR3, as DNA: TGTGCCAGCAGCTTATTAAACGCTGAAGCTTTCTTT. Its protein is CASSLLNAEAFF.